These T cell receptor beta chains were read from a single sample in a study of blood T cell repertoires in COVID-19. Sequencing used immunoSEQ multiplex PCR; TCRdb keeps in-frame clones, though not all of them. The data contain 150,000 or so clones, about 80% of them singletons. What was sequenced was peripheral blood. The receptors come from a woman aged 55-75 years with acute or convalescent COVID-19. Each CDR3 is given without its conserved first and last residue.

j_gene: TRBJ2-1; v_gene: TRBV3-1/TRBV3-2; CDR3aa: ASSQGDRVGNNEQF
j_gene: TRBJ2-2; v_gene: TRBV12-5; CDR3aa: ASGPGQASNTGELF
j_gene: TRBJ2-3; v_gene: TRBV7-9; CDR3aa: ASSSTTEGNTQY
j_gene: TRBJ2-6; v_gene: TRBV6-5; CDR3aa: ASSFGAGANVLT
j_gene: TRBJ1-6; v_gene: TRBV30; CDR3aa: AWLPPGMNSPLH
j_gene: TRBJ2-5; v_gene: TRBV10-1; CDR3aa: ASSETGAGQETQY
j_gene: TRBJ2-4; v_gene: TRBV6-1; CDR3aa: ASSEGSLAGVEY
j_gene: TRBJ2-2; v_gene: TRBV5-1; CDR3aa: ASSPATGGKITGELF
j_gene: TRBJ2-3; v_gene: TRBV28; CDR3aa: ASKTGGSTDTQY
j_gene: TRBJ1-1; v_gene: TRBV28; CDR3aa: ASSVYRGMGNTEAF
j_gene: TRBJ1-2; v_gene: TRBV10-3; CDR3aa: AISDLGTGYTLNYGYT
j_gene: TRBJ2-1; v_gene: TRBV7-9; CDR3aa: ASSPTGGFYNEQF
j_gene: TRBJ2-5; v_gene: TRBV3-1/TRBV3-2; CDR3aa: ASSPGLVLETQY
j_gene: TRBJ2-2; v_gene: TRBV29-1; CDR3aa: SVRGGPGELF
j_gene: TRBJ1-6; v_gene: TRBV27; CDR3aa: ASSFGGVDSPLH
j_gene: TRBJ2-1; v_gene: TRBV29-1; CDR3aa: SARMSGREQF
j_gene: TRBJ1-5; v_gene: TRBV27; CDR3aa: ASSLSWTGTSGPQH
j_gene: TRBJ1-2; v_gene: TRBV29-1; CDR3aa: SVVGRGTRGYT
j_gene: TRBJ2-7; v_gene: TRBV4-1; CDR3aa: ASSPWTSGVGLQY
j_gene: TRBJ1-5; v_gene: TRBV7-9; CDR3aa: ASSSGQVGTQPQH
j_gene: TRBJ1-6; v_gene: TRBV6-2/TRBV6-3; CDR3aa: ASSYGDRGNSPLH
j_gene: TRBJ1-2; v_gene: TRBV4-1; CDR3aa: ASSQEYGDGYGYT
j_gene: TRBJ2-1; v_gene: TRBV25-1; CDR3aa: ASSDLDRDLTHEQF
j_gene: TRBJ1-2; v_gene: TRBV5-1; CDR3aa: ASSVLPQGNYGYT
j_gene: TRBJ2-1; v_gene: TRBV28; CDR3aa: ASSSGGGPGEQF
j_gene: TRBJ1-1; v_gene: TRBV19; CDR3aa: ASSIEAHLGNTEAF
j_gene: TRBJ2-1; v_gene: TRBV7-2; CDR3aa: ASSPTGTYNEQF
j_gene: TRBJ2-2; v_gene: TRBV6-5; CDR3aa: ASSHTVTGELF
j_gene: TRBJ2-1; v_gene: TRBV11-1; CDR3aa: ASGAWAAPYNEQF
j_gene: TRBJ1-4; v_gene: TRBV3-1/TRBV3-2; CDR3aa: ASSQGGTGEGKLF
j_gene: TRBJ1-4; v_gene: TRBV9; CDR3aa: ASSASGTDNEKLF
j_gene: TRBJ2-1; v_gene: TRBV5-1; CDR3aa: ASSLAGQGTYNEQF
j_gene: TRBJ2-1; v_gene: TRBV18; CDR3aa: ASSPDREYNEQF
j_gene: TRBJ2-1; v_gene: TRBV7-6; CDR3aa: ASSLNAETGALNEQF
j_gene: TRBJ1-1; v_gene: TRBV28; CDR3aa: ASSLRTGNTEAF
j_gene: TRBJ1-6; v_gene: TRBV3-1/TRBV3-2; CDR3aa: ASSQESTGSYNSPLH
j_gene: TRBJ2-1; v_gene: TRBV19; CDR3aa: ASRRSGGIYNEQF